The 16 T cell receptor beta chains below were found in one sample sequenced in a study of cytomegalovirus exposure and HLA in healthy donors (dated by TCRdb to about 2017). Preparation of the library involved the immunoSEQ multiplex PCR assay. For the multiplex PCR, a mixture combining 60 forward primers for TCR Vbeta segments and 13 reverse primers for TCR Jbeta segments was used. TCRdb retrieved this table from immuneACCESS and kept in-frame rearrangements only. Not all clones are present; in checked studies, unresolved V genes account for under half, and no reason is known for the remainder. The table for this sample lists approximately 160,000 clones; roughly 79% of them were counted only once. The ten largest clones add up to around 1% of the sample. The sample consisted of PBMCs. These receptor sequences come from a woman between 35 and 50 years old in good health and CMV-seronegative.

The count of this clone is one. V and J are TRBV2 and TRBJ2-5; D remains ambiguous. V was clipped by 6 bases and J by 4 bases, with 9 bases between them. Germline V gene data show CDR1 as SNHLY and CDR2 as FYNNEI. The CDR3 runs 12 residues. The CDR3 bases are TGTGCCAGCAGCGTGACTGCAGAGACCCAGTACTTC. This codes for CASSVTAETQYF. Full variable domain (remainder filled in from reference TRBV2 and TRBJ2-5): EPEVTQTPSHQVTQMGQEVILRCVPISNHLYFYWYRQILGQKVEFLVSFYNNEISEKSEIFDDQFSVERPDGSNFTLKIRSTKLEDSAMYFCASSVTAETQYFGPGTRLLVL.

Only a few counts were recorded for this clone. V gene TRBV7-8 combines with J gene TRBJ2-7; the match to TRBD2 covers 12 bases. V lost 5 bases and J lost 3; bases outside the gene matches: 8. Germline loops: CDR1 SGHVS, CDR2 FQNEAQ. There are 16 residues in the CDR3. The CDR3: CASSASGTSGLYEQYF. In nucleotides, the CDR3 is TGTGCCAGCAGCGCCAGCGGGACTAGCGGGCTCTACGAGCAGTACTTC.

This chain links TRBV6-6 with TRBJ2-1; D is perhaps TRBD2 (6 bases). The CDR3 consists of 16 residues. CDR1 is MNHNY and CDR2 is SVGAGI in the germline V gene (reference sequence). Trimming cost V 0 bases and J 6 bases, with 15 bases left between them. This chain's CDR3 is CASSYSGGGGPNEQFF. CDR3 nucleotides: TGTGCCAGCAGTTACTCGGGGGGAGGAGGCCCCAATGAGCAGTTCTTC.

V is TRBV7-6 and J is TRBJ1-1; possible D gene TRBD1, 6 bases. Germline V gene sequence: CDR1 SGHVS, CDR2 FNYEAQ. V shed 3 bases and J shed 7 bases, with 9 bases lying between them. The CDR3 consists of 12 residues. The CDR3 bases are TGTGCCAGCAGCTTCGTACAGGGTGAAGCTTTCTTT. Translation gives CASSFVQGEAFF.

The chain is built from TRBV4-1 and TRBJ1-4, with a possible D match to TRBD1 (5 bases). Germline lookup yields CDR1 MGHRA and CDR2 YSYEKL. This CDR3 is built from 14 residues. V was cut by 0 bases and J by 5 bases, with 7 bases left in between. The CDR3 coding sequence is TGCGCCAGCAGCCAAGAGGGGGGGAATGAAAAACTGTTTTTT. Amino acid sequence: CASSQEGGNEKLFF.

The chain recombines TRBV7-8 with TRBJ2-7; 10 positions agree with TRBD2. CDR3 size: 15 residues. Germline V gene lookup returns CDR1 SGHVS and CDR2 FQNEAQ. The junction had 13 bases not matched to a gene; V was cut back by 5 bases and J by 9 bases. The CDR3 region has the DNA TGTGCCAGCAGCCAAACTAGCGGGGCCCACCTGGGGCAGTACTTC. Protein sequence: CASSQTSGAHLGQYF.

J is TRBJ2-7 and V is TRBV9; weak D call: TRBD2 (6 bases). CDR1 and CDR2 from the germline V gene are SGDLS and YYNGEE. Trimming shortened V by 2 bases and J by 4 bases, and 13 bases separated the two germline ends. This CDR3 is 14 amino acids long. This chain's CDR3 is CASSVGTGTYEQYF. The CDR3 DNA is TGTGCCAGCAGCGTCGGGACTGGGACTTACGAGCAGTACTTC. The whole variable domain, remainder taken from reference TRBV9 and TRBJ2-7, is DSGVTQTPKHLITATGQRVTLRCSPRSGDLSVYWYQQSLDQGLQFLIQYYNGEERAKGNILERFSAQQFPDLHSELNLSSLELGDSALYFCASSVGTGTYEQYFGPGTRLTVT.

The chain couples TRBV6-1 to TRBJ2-5; D is uncertain. The V end was cut by 6 bases, the J end by 5 bases, with 13 bases between. The CDR3 sequence is 13 residues long. CDR1 and CDR2 (germline): MNHNS, SASEGT. The chain's CDR3 is CASRGLPGETQYF. In DNA form, the CDR3 reads TGTGCCAGCAGGGGTCTACCCGGGGAGACCCAGTACTTC.

The gene calls are TRBV19 and TRBJ1-2, with 11 bases that match TRBD1. CDR1 and CDR2 (germline): LNHDA, SQIVND (reference sequence). With 9 bases clipped from V and 6 bases from J, the junction kept 9 bases outside the gene matches. This CDR3 is 14 amino acids long. The DNA for the CDR3 is TGTGCCAGCGCACCCGGACAGGGGGCACATGGCTACACCTTC. Amino acid sequence: CASAPGQGAHGYTF.

Comment on this clone: Other DNA sequences in the sample encode the same CDR3. DNA of the CDR3: TGTGCCAGCAGCTTCGGCGGGAGCTCCTACAATGAGCAGTTCTTC. Amino acids: CASSFGGSSYNEQFF. This chain joins TRBV5-6 and TRBJ2-1; 7 bases fit TRBD2. The germline gives CDR1 SGHDT, CDR2 YYEEEE. The ends lost 2 bases at V and 0 bases at J; junction bases unmatched: 2. This CDR3 region has 15 residues.

V is TRBV13 and J is TRBJ2-6; 7 bases fit TRBD1. Germline V gene sequence: CDR1 PRHDT, CDR2 FYEKMQ (reference sequence). V dropped 4 bases and J dropped 2; count of bases not matched to a gene: 2. There are 15 residues in the CDR3. DNA for the CDR3: TGTGCCAGCAGCTCGACAGGGCCTGGGGCCAACGTCCTGACTTTC. It specifies CASSSTGPGANVLTF.

This sequence joins TRBV7-3 and TRBJ2-1, with a tentative D call TRBD2 (6 bases). From germline, CDR1 is SGHTA and CDR2 FQGTGA. Trimming left V 3 bases short and J 8 bases short, with 14 bases between. There are 14 residues in the CDR3. Here the CDR3 DNA reads TGTGCCAGCAGCTTTAGCGGCAGATTAGATGAGCAGTTCTTC. Translation: CASSFSGRLDEQFF.

About this clone itself: Other nucleotide sequences from this sample produce the same CDR3. The J gene is TRBJ1-4, the V gene TRBV30, with 7 positions matching TRBD1. J lost 6 bases, V lost 5 bases, and 3 bases had no gene match. The CDR3 runs to 12 residues. Germline lookup yields CDR1 GTSNPN and CDR2 SVGIG (reference sequence). The DNA of the CDR3 is TGTGCCTGGTCAGGGGGAGATGAAAAACTGTTTTTT. Translation gives CAWSGGDEKLFF. The variable domain in full, completed from reference TRBV30 and TRBJ1-4, reads SQTIHQWPATLVQPVGSPLSLECTVEGTSNPNLYWYRQAAGRGLQLLFYSVGIGQISSEVPQNLSASRPQDRQFILSSKKLLLSDSGFYLCAWSGGDEKLFFGSGTQLSVL.

The gene calls are TRBV7-9 and TRBJ2-5; 8 positions match TRBD2. The V gene end was trimmed by 5 bases and the J gene end by 4 bases; junction bases not matched to a gene: 9. Looked up from germline, CDR1 is SEHNR and CDR2 is FQNEAQ (reference sequence). The CDR3 loop spans 15 amino acids. The CDR3 nucleotides are TGTGCCAGCAGCCTGACGGGAGGGCCATCAGAGACCCAGTACTTC. This sequence encodes CASSLTGGPSETQYF.

The genes are TRBV2 and TRBJ2-7; 12 bases line up with TRBD1. The CDR3 contains 14 residues. J gave up 4 bases and V 6 bases, and 4 bases lay outside the gene matches. Germline V gene data show CDR1 as SNHLY and CDR2 as FYNNEI. The CDR3 nucleotides read TGTGCCAGCAGCCGGGACAGGGGGCTATACGAGCAGTACTTC. This translates into CASSRDRGLYEQYF.

V usage is TRBV9 and J usage is TRBJ2-1, with D possibly TRBD2 on 6 matching bases. Germline CDR1 SGDLS, CDR2 YYNGEE. Trimming took 0 bases from V and 2 from J, leaving 9 bases between them. This CDR3 spans 15 amino acids. The CDR3 is CASSVGTTTYNEQFF. CDR3 nucleotide sequence: TGTGCCAGCAGCGTAGGGACTACTACCTACAATGAGCAGTTCTTC.